This T cell receptor beta chain was sequenced during a study of immune evolution from preneoplasia to lung adenocarcinoma (dated by TCRdb to the early 2020s). Study-wide context: HLA loss of heterozygosity was observed in about 7%, 15% and 30% of AIS, MIA and ADC lesions, respectively, and was not observed in any AAH lesions. Immune contexture across lung adenocarcinoma precursors and invasive adenocarcinoma was profiled using immune gene expression, TCR sequencing and multiplex immunofluorescence. Resected precursor lesions (AAH, AIS, MIA) and invasive adenocarcinomas were each compared against paired morphologically normal lung tissue. The sample size depended on which specimens were available, not on a prior power calculation. The immune data were combined with whole exome sequencing and methylation data from the same cohort of nodules. In total, the cohort included under 60 patients with pulmonary nodules, all of whom underwent surgical resection. TCR sequencing data were obtained from 51 patients. According to the study, about 110 samples went through TCR sequencing. POLYSOLVER was used to infer class I HLA alleles from exome data, and LOHHLA was used to detect allele-specific HLA loss.

A distance of 15 bases separates the germline ends of V and J, which lose 3 bases and 6 bases respectively. Looking up the germline V gene yields CDR1 KGHSH and CDR2 LQKENI. CDR3 length: 14 amino acids, cysteine to phenylalanine. CDR3 DNA only is kept here, 42 bases in frame from base 1. Turning to this clone: Its antigen is unknown. Nothing much larger sits one base from this clone, and base qualities are not available.

Paper-wide results and their limitations: The highest clonality was observed in normal lung, whereas higher T cell density and diversity but lower clonality appeared to be present in later-stage lesions. Top T cell clone frequencies were highest in normal lung and appeared to decrease progressively from AAH through AIS, MIA and invasive adenocarcinoma. All patients were from Japan and China, so applicability to Western populations was uncertain. KRAS-mutant nodules showed the highest T cell clonality compared with EGFR-mutant or double wild-type lesions. Findings were based on association rather than direct causation; larger cohorts with long-term follow-up and longitudinal biopsies were deemed needed.

Patients underwent resection in Japan or China between the mid-2010s and the late 2010s. The histologic diagnosis of each case was independently confirmed on H&E slides by two lung cancer pathologists. To enrich premalignant or tumor cells for nucleic acid extraction, macro-dissection was performed after pathologic assessment. The AllPrep DNA/RNA FFPE Kit was used to isolate DNA from FFPE tissue. TCR beta CDR3 regions were sequenced from DNA using the immunoSEQ hsTCRbeta Kit. In the original analysis: The ImmunoSEQ Analyzer was used to analyse the TCR sequencing data. T cell clonality was defined as 1 minus Pielou's evenness, as computed on productive rearrangements. The inverse Simpson index, applied to productive templates, was used to measure T cell diversity. T cell density was defined as TCR beta template counts normalized to usable DNA, with usable DNA estimated by amplification and sequencing of housekeeping genes. Two-sided Kruskal-Wallis tests were used to compare TCR metrics between histologic stages. TCRdb stores this immuneACCESS table with in-frame sequences only. Part of the clones is absent; in the studies checked, under half of the shortfall reflects unresolved V genes, and no reason is known for the rest. The V and J calls and clone size were taken over from that table, and D and trimming were inferred from the DNA. For this sample there are some 7,600 clones; 74% appear just once. About 8.5% of the sample is held by the ten biggest clonotypes.

The chain is made from TRBV18 and TRBJ2-7, with the D gene not confidently named. This clonotype originated in a donor of 70 years or more with lung adenocarcinoma. Some clones in this sample may be carry-over from other donors' samples. Sample: FFPE atypical adenomatous hyperplasia tissue from the lung. Interpreted using the paper, the cell subset or site label stands for: atypical adenomatous hyperplasia (AAH), lung preneoplasia. The bases read TGTGCCAGCTCACCCGGCCCTAGTGAGCGCGAGCAGTACTTC. This is translated as CASSPGPSEREQYF.